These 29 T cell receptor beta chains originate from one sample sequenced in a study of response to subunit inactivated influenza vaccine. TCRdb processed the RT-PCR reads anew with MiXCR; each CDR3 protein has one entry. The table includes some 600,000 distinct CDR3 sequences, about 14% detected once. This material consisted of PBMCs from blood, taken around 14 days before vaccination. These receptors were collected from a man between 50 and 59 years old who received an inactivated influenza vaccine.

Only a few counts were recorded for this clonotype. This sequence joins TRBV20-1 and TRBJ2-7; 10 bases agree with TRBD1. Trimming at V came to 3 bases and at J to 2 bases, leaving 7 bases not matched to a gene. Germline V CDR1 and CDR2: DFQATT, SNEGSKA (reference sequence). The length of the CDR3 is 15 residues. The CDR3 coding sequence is TGCAGTGCTAGCGAGGGGGGGACAGGGGCCTACGAGCAGTACTTC. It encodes CSASEGGTGAYEQYF.

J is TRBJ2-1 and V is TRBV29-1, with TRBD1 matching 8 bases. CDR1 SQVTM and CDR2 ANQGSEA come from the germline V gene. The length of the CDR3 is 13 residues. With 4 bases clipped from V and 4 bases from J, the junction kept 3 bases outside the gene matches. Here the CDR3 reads CSVGGQEYNEQFF. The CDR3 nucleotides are TGCAGCGTTGGGGGACAGGAGTACAATGAGCAGTTCTTC.

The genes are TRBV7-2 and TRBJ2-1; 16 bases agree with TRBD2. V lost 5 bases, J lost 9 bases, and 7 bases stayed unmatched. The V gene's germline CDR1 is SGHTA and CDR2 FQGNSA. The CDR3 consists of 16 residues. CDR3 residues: CASSPGLAGGVVEQFF. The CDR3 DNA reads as TGTGCCAGCAGCCCGGGACTAGCGGGGGGGGTTGTTGAGCAGTTCTTC.

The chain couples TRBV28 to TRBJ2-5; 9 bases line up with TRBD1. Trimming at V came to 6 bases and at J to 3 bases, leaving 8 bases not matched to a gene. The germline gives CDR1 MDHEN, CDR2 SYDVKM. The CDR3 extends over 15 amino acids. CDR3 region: CASSFPGTGKETQYF. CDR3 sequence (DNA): TGTGCCAGCAGCTTCCCAGGGACAGGGAAAGAGACCCAGTACTTC.

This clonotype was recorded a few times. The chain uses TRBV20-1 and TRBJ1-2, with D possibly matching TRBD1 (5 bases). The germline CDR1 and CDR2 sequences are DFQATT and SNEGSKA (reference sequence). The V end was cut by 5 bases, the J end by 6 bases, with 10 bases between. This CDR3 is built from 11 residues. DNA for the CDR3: TGCAGTGCTGGAAGACAGAATGGCTACACCTTC. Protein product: CSAGRQNGYTF.

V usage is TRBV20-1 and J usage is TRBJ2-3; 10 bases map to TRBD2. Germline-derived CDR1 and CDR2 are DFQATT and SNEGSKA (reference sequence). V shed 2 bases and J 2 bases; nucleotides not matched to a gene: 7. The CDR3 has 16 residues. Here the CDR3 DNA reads TGCAGTGCTAGACCCATACTAGCGGGAAACACAGATACGCAGTATTTT. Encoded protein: CSARPILAGNTDTQYF.

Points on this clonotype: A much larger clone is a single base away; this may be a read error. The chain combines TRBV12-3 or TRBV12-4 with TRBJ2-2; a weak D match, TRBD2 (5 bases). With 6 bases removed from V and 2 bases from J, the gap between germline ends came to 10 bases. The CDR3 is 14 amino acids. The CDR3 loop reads CASSPLENTGELFF. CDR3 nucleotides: TGTGCCAGCAGCCCACTAGAAAACACCGGGGAGCTGTTTTTT.

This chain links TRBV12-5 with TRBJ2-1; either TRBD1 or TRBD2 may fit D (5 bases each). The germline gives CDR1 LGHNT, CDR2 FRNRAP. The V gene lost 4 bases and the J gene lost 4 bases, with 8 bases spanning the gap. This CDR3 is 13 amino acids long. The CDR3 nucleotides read TGTGCTAGTGGTTCCGGGGCTTACAATGAGCAGTTCTTC. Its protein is CASGSGAYNEQFF.

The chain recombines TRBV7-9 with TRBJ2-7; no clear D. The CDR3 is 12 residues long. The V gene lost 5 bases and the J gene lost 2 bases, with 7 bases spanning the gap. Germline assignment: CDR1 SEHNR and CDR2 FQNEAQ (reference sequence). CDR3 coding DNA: TGTGCCAGCAGCGTGGGAACCTACGAGCAGTACTTC. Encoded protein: CASSVGTYEQYF.

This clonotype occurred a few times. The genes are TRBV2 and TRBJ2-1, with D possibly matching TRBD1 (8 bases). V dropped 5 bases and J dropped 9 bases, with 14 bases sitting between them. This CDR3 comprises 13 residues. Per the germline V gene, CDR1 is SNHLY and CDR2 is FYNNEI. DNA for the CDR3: TGTGCCAGCAGTATGACAGGGGAGGGTGAGCAGTTCTTC. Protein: CASSMTGEGEQFF.

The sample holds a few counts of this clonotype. CDR3: CASREGYTDTQYF. CDR3 coding DNA: TGTGCCAGCCGGGAGGGTTACACAGATACGCAGTATTTT. The rearrangement joins TRBV6-1 to TRBJ2-3; 8 bases line up with TRBD2. With V trimmed by 8 bases and J by 2 bases, 3 bases remained unmatched. This CDR3 comprises 13 residues. Germline V lookup: CDR1 MNHNS, CDR2 SASEGT.

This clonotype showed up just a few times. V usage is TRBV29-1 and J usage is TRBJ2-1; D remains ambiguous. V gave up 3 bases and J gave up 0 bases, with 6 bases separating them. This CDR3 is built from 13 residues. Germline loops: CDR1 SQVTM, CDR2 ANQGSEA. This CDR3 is CSVDGASYNEQFF. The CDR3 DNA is TGCAGCGTTGACGGTGCCTCCTACAATGAGCAGTTCTTC.

For the CDR3, the DNA is TGTGCCAGCAGCTTGGTGGGGAAATGGCTGAATGAGCAGTTCTTC. This sequence encodes CASSLVGKWLNEQFF. The chain joins TRBV5-5 to TRBJ2-1; no reliable D call. This CDR3 comprises 15 residues. Trimming took 0 bases from V and 7 from J, leaving 14 bases between them. Looked up from germline, CDR1 is SGHKS and CDR2 is YYEKEE (reference sequence).

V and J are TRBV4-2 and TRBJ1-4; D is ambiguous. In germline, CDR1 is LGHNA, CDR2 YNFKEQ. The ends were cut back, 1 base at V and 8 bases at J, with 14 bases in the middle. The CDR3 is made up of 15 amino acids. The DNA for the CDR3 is TGTGCCAGCAGCCAAGGAGCGAGTGGGCGCGAAAAACTGTTTTTT. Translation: CASSQGASGREKLFF.

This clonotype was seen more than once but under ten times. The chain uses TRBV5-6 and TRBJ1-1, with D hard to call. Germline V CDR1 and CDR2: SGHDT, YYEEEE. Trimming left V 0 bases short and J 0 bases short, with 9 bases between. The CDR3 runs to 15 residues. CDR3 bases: TGTGCCAGCAGCTTGGGTGCAAACATGAACACTGAAGCTTTCTTT. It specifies CASSLGANMNTEAFF.

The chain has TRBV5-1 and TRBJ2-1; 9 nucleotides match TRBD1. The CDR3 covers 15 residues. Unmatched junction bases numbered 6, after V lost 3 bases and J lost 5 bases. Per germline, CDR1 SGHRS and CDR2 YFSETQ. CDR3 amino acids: CASSWMGQGNNEQFF. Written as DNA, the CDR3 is TGCGCCAGCAGCTGGATGGGACAGGGTAACAATGAGCAGTTCTTC.

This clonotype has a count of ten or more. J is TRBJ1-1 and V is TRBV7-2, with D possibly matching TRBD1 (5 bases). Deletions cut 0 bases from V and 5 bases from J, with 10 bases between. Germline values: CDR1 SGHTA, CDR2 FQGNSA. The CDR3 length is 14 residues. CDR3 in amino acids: CASSLALGVTEAFF. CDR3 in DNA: TGTGCCAGCAGCTTAGCGCTAGGGGTAACTGAAGCTTTCTTT.

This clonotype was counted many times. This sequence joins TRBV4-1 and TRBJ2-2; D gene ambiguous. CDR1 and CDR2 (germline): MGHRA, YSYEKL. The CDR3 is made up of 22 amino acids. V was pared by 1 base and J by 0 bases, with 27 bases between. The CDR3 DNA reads TGCGCCAGCAGCCAAGGCAGAAGGACCCCGCCAGCCTTTGTATCGAACACCGGGGAGCTGTTTTTT. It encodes CASSQGRRTPPAFVSNTGELFF.

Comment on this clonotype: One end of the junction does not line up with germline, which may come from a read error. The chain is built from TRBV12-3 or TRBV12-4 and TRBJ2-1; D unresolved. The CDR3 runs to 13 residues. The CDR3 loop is CVSSFFPADEQFF. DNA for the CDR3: TGTGTCAGCAGTTTCTTCCCGGCGGATGAGCAGTTCTTC.

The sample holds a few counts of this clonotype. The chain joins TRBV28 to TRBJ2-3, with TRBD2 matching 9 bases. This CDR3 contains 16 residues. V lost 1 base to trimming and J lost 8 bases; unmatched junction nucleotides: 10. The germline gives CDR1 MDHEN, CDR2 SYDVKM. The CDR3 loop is CASSLSPSGAGGTQYF. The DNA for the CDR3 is TGTGCCAGCAGTTTATCGCCTAGCGGGGCGGGAGGTACGCAGTATTTT.

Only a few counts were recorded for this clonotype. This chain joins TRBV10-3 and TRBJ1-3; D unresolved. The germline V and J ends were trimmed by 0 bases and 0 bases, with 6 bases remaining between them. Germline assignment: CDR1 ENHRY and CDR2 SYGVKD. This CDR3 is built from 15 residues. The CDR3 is CAISESGTSGNTIYF. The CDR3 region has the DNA TGTGCCATCAGTGAGTCGGGAACCTCTGGAAACACCATATATTTT.

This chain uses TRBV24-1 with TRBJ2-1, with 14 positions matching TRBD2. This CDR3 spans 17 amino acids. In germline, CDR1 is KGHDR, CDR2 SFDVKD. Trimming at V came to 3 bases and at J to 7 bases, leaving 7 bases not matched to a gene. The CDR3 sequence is CATSDTGLAGEKNEQFF. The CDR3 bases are TGTGCCACCAGTGATACGGGACTAGCGGGAGAGAAAAATGAGCAGTTCTTC.

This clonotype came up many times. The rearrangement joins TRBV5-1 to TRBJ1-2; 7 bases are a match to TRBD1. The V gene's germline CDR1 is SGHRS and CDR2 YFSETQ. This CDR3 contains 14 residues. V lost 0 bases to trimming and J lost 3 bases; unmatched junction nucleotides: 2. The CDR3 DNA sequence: TGCGCCAGCAGCTTGGGACAGGGTCACTATGGCTACACCTTC. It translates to CASSLGQGHYGYTF.

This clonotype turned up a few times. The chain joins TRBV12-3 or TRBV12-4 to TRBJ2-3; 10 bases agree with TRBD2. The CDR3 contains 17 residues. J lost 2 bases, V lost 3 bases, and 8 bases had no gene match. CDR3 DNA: TGTGCCAGCAGTTTCGTTACTAGCGGGGCAGTCACAGATACGCAGTATTTT. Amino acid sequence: CASSFVTSGAVTDTQYF.

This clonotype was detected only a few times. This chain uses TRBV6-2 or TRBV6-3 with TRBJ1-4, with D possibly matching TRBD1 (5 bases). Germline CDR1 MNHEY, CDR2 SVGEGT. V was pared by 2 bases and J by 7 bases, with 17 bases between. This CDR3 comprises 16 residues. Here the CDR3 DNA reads TGTGCCAGCAGTTACCCGACGCGGGGGGAGGTTGAAAAACTGTTTTTT. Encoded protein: CASSYPTRGEVEKLFF.

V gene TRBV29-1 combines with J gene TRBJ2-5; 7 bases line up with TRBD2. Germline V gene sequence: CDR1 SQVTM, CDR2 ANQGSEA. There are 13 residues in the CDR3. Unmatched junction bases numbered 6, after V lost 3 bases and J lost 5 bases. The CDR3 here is CSVDRGVGETQYF. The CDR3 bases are TGCAGCGTTGATCGGGGGGTCGGGGAGACCCAGTACTTC.

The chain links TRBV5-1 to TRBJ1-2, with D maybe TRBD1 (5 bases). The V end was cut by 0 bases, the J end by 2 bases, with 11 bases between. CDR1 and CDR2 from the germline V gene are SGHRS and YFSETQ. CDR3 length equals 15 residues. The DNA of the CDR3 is TGCGCCAGCAGCTTGGGACAGCCCCTAAACTATGGCTACACCTTC. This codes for CASSLGQPLNYGYTF.

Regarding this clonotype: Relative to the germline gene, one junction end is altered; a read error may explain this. The CDR3: CASSEGGLRRLW. The CDR3 DNA follows: TGTGCCAGCAGTGAAGGAGGACTTCGCAGATTATGG. The chain recombines TRBV6-1 with TRBJ1-1, with D unclear. The germline V gene has CDR1 MNHNS and CDR2 SASEGT. This CDR3 comprises 12 residues.

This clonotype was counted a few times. Here the CDR3 DNA reads TGCGCCAGCAGCCCAAGATGGATACAGGGAAGCTACGAGCAGTACTTC. This codes for CASSPRWIQGSYEQYF. The V call is TRBV4-1, the J call TRBJ2-7; D is possibly TRBD1 (6 bases). Germline CDR1 reads MGHRA; CDR2 reads YSYEKL. CDR3 length: 16 residues. The V end was cut by 4 bases, the J end by 3 bases, with 19 bases between.